Below are 30 T cell receptor beta chains sequenced from a single sample in a study of blood T cell repertoires in COVID-19 (TCRdb year 2020). The receptor library was made with the immunoSEQ multiplex PCR assay. TCRdb's version of the immuneACCESS table is confined to in-frame rearrangements and falls short of the full clone set. An unresolved V gene accounts for under half of the shortfall where checked; the remainder is of unknown origin. The sample yields more than 300,000 clones; about nine tenths were counted once. Approximately 1.6% of the sample is taken by the ten largest. Sequences were obtained from peripheral blood. The receptors derive from a young woman with COVID-19, enrolled during active disease.

V and J are TRBV7-2 and TRBJ2-1; 9 bases are a match to TRBD2. Trimming cost V 8 bases and J 6 bases; bases outside gene matches: 8. CDR1 and CDR2 from the germline V gene are SGHTA and FQGNSA. This CDR3 has 14 residues. CDR3 sequence: CASGAGGNLNEQFF. CDR3 DNA: TGTGCCAGCGGGGCGGGGGGGAACCTCAATGAGCAGTTCTTC.

The V and J genes are TRBV5-1 and TRBJ2-3; perhaps TRBD2 as D (7 bases). CDR3 length equals 16 residues. Germline loops: CDR1 SGHRS, CDR2 YFSETQ. Trimming took off 6 bases at V and 4 bases at J, with 21 bases between the two ends. The CDR3 protein is CASTAGARGPSDTQYF. In nucleotides, the CDR3 is TGCGCCAGCACGGCGGGGGCACGGGGGCCCTCAGATACGCAGTATTTT.

Only one count was recorded for this clone. The chain recombines TRBV11-3 with TRBJ2-5, with TRBD1 matching 9 bases. The CDR3 is 14 amino acids. Trimming cost V 3 bases and J 5 bases; bases outside gene matches: 4. The germline CDR1 and CDR2 sequences are SGHNT and YENEEA. The CDR3 DNA follows: TGTGCCAGCAGCTTCCCGACAGGGGGTGAGACCCAGTACTTC. This sequence encodes CASSFPTGGETQYF.

This chain links TRBV7-2 with TRBJ1-3; 10 nucleotides agree with TRBD1. Germline trimming cut 2 bases from V and 3 bases from J; bases unmatched to any gene: 7. Germline V gene sequence: CDR1 SGHTA, CDR2 FQGNSA. The CDR3 extends over 17 amino acids. The DNA for the CDR3 is TGTGCCAGCAGCTTACAGATCGGACAGGGGGGTGGAAACACCATATATTTT. Translation: CASSLQIGQGGGNTIYF.

The chain employs TRBV28 and TRBJ1-2; TRBD1 is a possible D gene (6 bases). In germline, CDR1 is MDHEN, CDR2 SYDVKM. Trimming removed 0 bases from V and 6 bases from J, with 14 bases in between. CDR3 size: 15 residues. The CDR3 reads CASSLWGGLKDGYTF. CDR3 nucleotides: TGTGCCAGCAGTTTATGGGGGGGGCTAAAGGATGGCTACACCTTC.

The chain carries TRBV4-3 and TRBJ1-6; D not resolved. Germline V gene lookup returns CDR1 LGHNA and CDR2 YSLEER. The CDR3 sequence is 14 residues long. V was cut by 0 bases and J by 10 bases, with 10 bases left in between. The CDR3 spells CASSQDYSGSPLHF. The DNA of the CDR3 is TGCGCCAGCAGCCAAGATTACAGTGGCTCACCCCTCCACTTT.

The chain carries TRBV28 and TRBJ1-2; D call uncertain. CDR1 and CDR2 from the germline V gene are MDHEN and SYDVKM. The CDR3 is 16 amino acids. V lost 6 bases, J lost 0 bases, and 17 bases lay in between. Here the CDR3 reads CASSSSGIVANYGYTF. The CDR3 DNA reads TGTGCCAGCAGCTCCTCGGGGATTGTAGCTAACTATGGCTACACCTTC.

The chain combines TRBV5-4 with TRBJ1-2, with D possibly being TRBD1 (5 bases). V was pared by 4 bases and J by 8 bases, with 18 bases between. Germline-derived CDR1 and CDR2 are SGHNT and YYREEE (reference sequence). This CDR3 contains 14 residues. The DNA for the CDR3 is TGTGCCAGCAGCCCTGTCCAGGGTGTTTGGGGCTACACCTTC. Protein product: CASSPVQGVWGYTF.

This clone was seen just once. The chain has TRBV7-6 and TRBJ1-5, with a weak D call TRBD1 (6 bases). Germline V lookup: CDR1 SGHVS, CDR2 FNYEAQ. V was trimmed by 4 bases and J by 2 bases, leaving 9 bases between them. This CDR3 has 14 amino acids. DNA of the CDR3: TGTGCCAGCAGCTCTCGACAGGGCAATCAGCCCCAGCATTTT. It codes for CASSSRQGNQPQHF.

The V and J genes are TRBV30 and TRBJ1-3; 7 nucleotides agree with TRBD1. The trim removed 5 bases at V and 3 bases at J, leaving 7 bases unmatched. This CDR3 spans 14 amino acids. Germline loops: CDR1 GTSNPN, CDR2 SVGIG (reference sequence). CDR3 sequence: CAWGGQAGGNTIYF. The CDR3 bases are TGTGCCTGGGGTGGACAGGCGGGTGGAAACACCATATATTTT.

The chain employs TRBV6-5 and TRBJ1-1; D is perhaps TRBD1 (6 bases). The V and J ends lost 6 bases and 1 base respectively, with 6 bases between them. CDR3 size: 12 residues. Germline V gene data show CDR1 as MNHEY and CDR2 as SVGAGI. CDR3 coding DNA: TGTGCCAGCAGGGGACAGAACACTGAAGCTTTCTTT. This gives the protein CASRGQNTEAFF.

The chain employs TRBV4-1 and TRBJ2-3; possible D gene TRBD2, 6 bases. Looked up from germline, CDR1 is MGHRA and CDR2 is YSYEKL. CDR3 size: 16 residues. The V end was cut by 2 bases, the J end by 9 bases, with 21 bases between. CDR3 in DNA: TGCGCCAGCAGCCAACCAGGAGGCAGGCAAGGAGGGACGCAGTATTTT. It yields the protein CASSQPGGRQGGTQYF.

The chain is built from TRBV10-1 and TRBJ1-2; tentative D call: TRBD1 (5 bases). Trimming took 7 bases from V and 8 from J, leaving 20 bases between them. Germline loops: CDR1 WNHNN, CDR2 SYGVQD (reference sequence). This CDR3 is built from 14 residues. The CDR3 spells CASTGPPGGGGYTF. CDR3 sequence (DNA): TGCGCCAGCACCGGGCCCCCCGGGGGTGGCGGCTACACCTTC.

The rearrangement uses TRBV19 and TRBJ1-6, with 7 bases fitting TRBD1. Germline V gene data show CDR1 as LNHDA and CDR2 as SQIVND (reference sequence). The V gene end was trimmed by 8 bases and the J gene end by 0 bases; junction bases not matched to a gene: 4. The CDR3 has 15 residues. The CDR3 coding sequence is TGTGCCAGTGGACAGGACAGCTCCTATAATTCACCCCTCCACTTT. Its protein is CASGQDSSYNSPLHF.

The rearrangement uses TRBV5-8 and TRBJ2-3; no clear D gene. Germline V gene lookup returns CDR1 SGHTS and CDR2 YDEGEE. V lost 0 bases to trimming and J lost 2 bases, with 10 bases between them. The CDR3 spans 15 residues. CDR3 region: CASSLAWALTDTQYF. CDR3 DNA sequence: TGTGCCAGCAGCTTGGCCTGGGCCCTCACAGATACGCAGTATTTT.

V gene TRBV7-8 combines with J gene TRBJ1-1; no reliable D call. Germline V CDR1 and CDR2: SGHVS, FQNEAQ. This CDR3 is built from 13 residues. The germline V and J ends were trimmed by 5 bases and 6 bases, with 13 bases remaining between them. CDR3 in amino acids: CASSTGVEAEAFF. The CDR3 region has the DNA TGTGCCAGCAGCACCGGAGTTGAGGCTGAAGCTTTCTTT.

This rearrangement joins TRBV7-2 to TRBJ1-5; possibly TRBD1 for D (6 bases). The germline CDR1 and CDR2 sequences are SGHTA and FQGNSA. The CDR3 runs to 18 residues. Trimming removed 2 bases at V and 4 bases at J, with 21 bases between. The CDR3: CASSLNPSGGAQNQPQHF. DNA for the CDR3: TGTGCCAGCAGCTTAAACCCCTCGGGGGGGGCCCAAAATCAGCCCCAGCATTTT.

This clone was observed a handful of times. This rearrangement joins TRBV29-1 to TRBJ1-2; 7 bases line up with TRBD1. This CDR3 comprises 12 residues. Unmatched junction bases numbered 7, after V lost 7 bases and J lost 5 bases. Germline assignment: CDR1 SQVTM and CDR2 ANQGSEA. The CDR3 spells CSATTGDYGYTF. CDR3 coding DNA: TGCAGCGCCACTACAGGGGATTATGGCTACACCTTC.

The chain has TRBV18 and TRBJ2-5; the match to TRBD2 covers 8 bases. Germline V gene sequence: CDR1 KGHSH, CDR2 LQKENI. Trimming at V came to 1 base and at J to 2 bases, leaving 9 bases not matched to a gene. This CDR3 has 17 residues. The CDR3 reads CASSPRGSGAFQETQYF. In DNA, the CDR3 is TGTGCCAGCTCACCACGTGGTAGCGGGGCATTTCAAGAGACCCAGTACTTC.

This clone was observed a few times. The chain employs TRBV13 and TRBJ2-4; TRBD2 agrees at 11 bases. The CDR3 covers 19 residues. Trimming at V came to 4 bases and at J to 2 bases, leaving 13 bases not matched to a gene. Germline V gene data show CDR1 as PRHDT and CDR2 as FYEKMQ (reference sequence). The CDR3 loop reads CASSSTSGVGVLPKNIQYF. CDR3 sequence (DNA): TGTGCCAGCAGCTCGACTAGCGGGGTAGGCGTGTTACCCAAAAACATTCAGTACTTC.

The chain combines TRBV28 with TRBJ1-1; D not resolved. Trimming left V 5 bases short and J 11 bases short, with 12 bases between. CDR1 MDHEN and CDR2 SYDVKM come from the germline V gene. The CDR3 sequence is 11 residues long. CDR3 loop: CASSRVWRAFF. In nucleotides, the CDR3 is TGTGCCAGCAGTAGAGTCTGGAGGGCTTTCTTT.

The rearrangement uses TRBV19 and TRBJ1-4, with D possibly TRBD1 on 6 matching bases. V was trimmed by 4 bases and J by 4 bases, leaving 16 bases between them. CDR1 LNHDA and CDR2 SQIVND come from the germline V gene (reference sequence). CDR3 length: 16 residues. The chain's CDR3 is CASSTTGIPLNEKLFF. The CDR3 bases are TGTGCCAGTAGTACCACAGGGATACCTCTTAATGAAAAACTGTTTTTT.

J is TRBJ1-1 and V is TRBV10-3, with TRBD1 as a possible D gene (6 bases). Trimming took off 4 bases at V and 4 bases at J, with 13 bases between the two ends. The germline gives CDR1 ENHRY, CDR2 SYGVKD. The CDR3 is made up of 14 amino acids. The DNA of the CDR3 is TGTGCCATCAGTGGGCGGGGGCCGAGCACTGAAGCTTTCTTT. Its protein is CAISGRGPSTEAFF.

V gene TRBV27 combines with J gene TRBJ2-2; 12 nucleotides line up with TRBD1. Germline CDR1 is MNHEY and CDR2 is SMNVEV (reference sequence). The J segment lost 6 bases and the V segment lost 4 bases, leaving 0 bases of the junction unmatched. This CDR3 contains 14 residues. CDR3 sequence reads: CASSWDRGPGELFF. The CDR3 nucleotides are TGTGCCAGCAGTTGGGACAGGGGGCCCGGGGAGCTGTTTTTT.

The rearrangement joins TRBV2 to TRBJ1-1; no clear D gene. The ends were cut back, 7 bases at V and 1 base at J, with 10 bases in the middle. Per the germline V gene, CDR1 is SNHLY and CDR2 is FYNNEI. The CDR3 consists of 13 residues. In DNA, the CDR3 is TGTGCCAGCACCCCGGGAAGGAACACTGAAGCTTTCTTT. Residues: CASTPGRNTEAFF.

Here the CDR3 reads CASWTRRGPLHF. CDR3 coding DNA: TGTGCCAGCTGGACACGAAGGGGACCCCTCCACTTT. V and J are TRBV28 and TRBJ1-6; D possibly corresponds to TRBD1 (5 bases). Germline CDR1 and CDR2: MDHEN and SYDVKM. The V and J ends lost 8 bases and 12 bases respectively, with 14 bases between them. This CDR3 has 12 amino acids.

V and J are TRBV6-5 and TRBJ1-5; 8 bases agree with TRBD1. J gave up 1 base and V 9 bases, and 8 bases lay outside the gene matches. The CDR3 is 15 residues long. Germline assignment: CDR1 MNHEY and CDR2 SVGAGI. The CDR3: CASSTRGPSNQPQHF. In DNA form, the CDR3 reads TGTGCCAGTTCGACCAGGGGGCCCAGCAATCAGCCCCAGCATTTT.

This clone was detected a few times. This chain links TRBV5-5 with TRBJ1-5; D is possibly TRBD1 (6 bases). From germline, CDR1 is SGHKS and CDR2 YYEKEE (reference sequence). The CDR3 extends over 13 amino acids. Trimming stripped 4 bases from V and 5 bases from J, with 10 bases between. The CDR3 reads CASSASGDQPQHF. The CDR3 nucleotides read TGTGCCAGCAGCGCATCAGGGGATCAGCCCCAGCATTTT.

The rearrangement joins TRBV30 to TRBJ2-2; possible D gene TRBD2, 7 bases. CDR3 size: 12 residues. CDR1 is GTSNPN, CDR2 SVGIG, per germline (reference sequence). The CDR3 spells CAGGPNTGELFF. CDR3 nucleotide sequence: TGTGCGGGGGGGCCGAACACCGGGGAGCTGTTTTTT.

This chain joins TRBV18 and TRBJ2-7, with 9 bases lining up with TRBD1. Germline CDR1 KGHSH, CDR2 LQKENI. The CDR3 covers 14 residues. Losses at the gene ends were 5 bases for V and 2 bases for J; bases not matched to a gene: 4. The CDR3 DNA sequence: TGTGCCAGCTCAACGGGACAGGGCCCCTACGAGCAGTACTTC. Translating gives CASSTGQGPYEQYF. Supplemented by reference TRBV18 and TRBJ2-7, the full variable domain reads NAGVMQNPRHLVRRRGQEARLRCSPMKGHSHVYWYRQLPEEGLKFMVYLQKENIIDESGMPKERFSAEFPKEGPSILRIQQVVRGDSAAYFCASSTGQGPYEQYFGPGTRLTVT.